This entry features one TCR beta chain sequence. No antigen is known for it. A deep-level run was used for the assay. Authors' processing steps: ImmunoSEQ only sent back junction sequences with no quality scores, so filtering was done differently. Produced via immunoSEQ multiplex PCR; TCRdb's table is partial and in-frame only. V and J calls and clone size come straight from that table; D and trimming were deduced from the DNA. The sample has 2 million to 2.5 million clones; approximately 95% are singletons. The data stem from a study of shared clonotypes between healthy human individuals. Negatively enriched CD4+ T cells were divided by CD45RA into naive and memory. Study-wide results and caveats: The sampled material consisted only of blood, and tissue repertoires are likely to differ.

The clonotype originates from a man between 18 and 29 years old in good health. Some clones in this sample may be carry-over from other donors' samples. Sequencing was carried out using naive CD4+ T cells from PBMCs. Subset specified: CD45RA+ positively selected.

The CDR3 spells CAWGGQAINTGELFF. The CDR3 nucleotides read TGTGCCTGGGGGGGACAGGCCATAAACACCGGGGAGCTGTTTTTT. The chain joins TRBV30 to TRBJ2-2, with 8 bases fitting TRBD1. Germline CDR1 reads GTSNPN; CDR2 reads SVGIG (reference sequence). The CDR3 extends over 15 amino acids. V dropped 5 bases and J dropped 2; count of bases not matched to a gene: 7.